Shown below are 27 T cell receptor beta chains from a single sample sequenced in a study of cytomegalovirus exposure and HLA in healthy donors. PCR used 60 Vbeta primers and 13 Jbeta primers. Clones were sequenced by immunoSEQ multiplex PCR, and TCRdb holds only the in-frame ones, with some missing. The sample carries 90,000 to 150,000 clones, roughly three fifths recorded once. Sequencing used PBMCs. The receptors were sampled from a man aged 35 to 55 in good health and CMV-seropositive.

This chain's CDR3 is CASSSPRLAGGETQYF. The DNA for the CDR3 is TGTGCCAGCAGCTCCCCGAGGCTAGCGGGAGGTGAGACCCAGTACTTC. The chain has TRBV7-9 and TRBJ2-5; 11 bases map to TRBD2. Looked up from germline, CDR1 is SEHNR and CDR2 is FQNEAQ (reference sequence). This CDR3 comprises 16 residues. V shed 4 bases, J shed 5 bases, and the junction held 9 bases outside the gene matches.

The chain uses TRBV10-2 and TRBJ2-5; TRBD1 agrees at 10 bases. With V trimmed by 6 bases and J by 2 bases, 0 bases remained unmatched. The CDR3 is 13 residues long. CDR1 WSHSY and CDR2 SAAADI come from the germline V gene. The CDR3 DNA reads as TGCGCCAGCAGGGACAGGGGGCAAGAGACCCAGTACTTC. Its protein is CASRDRGQETQYF.

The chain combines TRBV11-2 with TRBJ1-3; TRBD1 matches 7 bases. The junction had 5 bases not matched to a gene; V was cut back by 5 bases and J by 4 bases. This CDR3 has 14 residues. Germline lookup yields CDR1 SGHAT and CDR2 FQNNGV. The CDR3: CASSQGVAGNTIYF. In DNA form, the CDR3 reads TGTGCCAGCAGCCAGGGGGTGGCGGGAAACACCATATATTTT.

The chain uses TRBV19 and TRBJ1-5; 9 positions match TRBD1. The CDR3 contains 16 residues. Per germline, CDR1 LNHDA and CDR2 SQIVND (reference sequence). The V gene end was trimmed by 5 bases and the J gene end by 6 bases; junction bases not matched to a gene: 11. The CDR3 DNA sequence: TGTGCCAGTAGTCCCGGACAGGGGATCACAGGTCAGCCCCAGCATTTT. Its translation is CASSPGQGITGQPQHF.

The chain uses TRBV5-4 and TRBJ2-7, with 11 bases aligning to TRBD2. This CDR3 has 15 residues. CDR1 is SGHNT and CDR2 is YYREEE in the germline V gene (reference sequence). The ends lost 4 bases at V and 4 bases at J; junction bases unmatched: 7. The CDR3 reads CASSLAGGGGYEQYF. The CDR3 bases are TGTGCCAGCAGCCTAGCGGGGGGAGGGGGTTACGAGCAGTACTTC. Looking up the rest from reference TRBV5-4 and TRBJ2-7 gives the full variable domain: ETGVTQSPTHLIKTRGQQVTLRCSSQSGHNTVSWYQQALGQGPQFIFQYYREEENGRGNFPPRFSGLQFPNYSSELNVNALELDDSALYLCASSLAGGGGYEQYFGPGTRLTVT.

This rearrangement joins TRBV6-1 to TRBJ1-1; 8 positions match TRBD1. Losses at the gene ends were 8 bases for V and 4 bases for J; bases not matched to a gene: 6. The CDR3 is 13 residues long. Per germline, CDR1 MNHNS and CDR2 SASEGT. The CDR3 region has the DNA TGTGCCAGCCCTGTAACAGGGGGCACTGAAGCTTTCTTT. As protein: CASPVTGGTEAFF.

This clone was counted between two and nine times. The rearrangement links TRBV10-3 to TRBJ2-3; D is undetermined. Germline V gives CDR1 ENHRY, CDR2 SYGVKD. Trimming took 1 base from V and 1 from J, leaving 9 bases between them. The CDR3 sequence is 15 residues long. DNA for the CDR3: TGTGCCATCAGTGAGTTTGGCGGAGGCACAGATACGCAGTATTTT. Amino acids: CAISEFGGGTDTQYF.

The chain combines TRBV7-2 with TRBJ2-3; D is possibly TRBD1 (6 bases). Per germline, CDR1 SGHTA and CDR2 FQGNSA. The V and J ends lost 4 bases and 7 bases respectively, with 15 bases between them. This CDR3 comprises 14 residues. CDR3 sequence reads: CASSSGTNVNTQYF. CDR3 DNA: TGTGCCAGCAGCTCCGGGACAAATGTTAATACGCAGTATTTT.

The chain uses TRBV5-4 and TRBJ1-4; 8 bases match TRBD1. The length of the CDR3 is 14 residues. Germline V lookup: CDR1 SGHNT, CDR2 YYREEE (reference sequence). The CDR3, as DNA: TGTGCTTCAGCCCGACAGGGGATTGATGAAAAACTGTTTTTT. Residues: CASARQGIDEKLFF.

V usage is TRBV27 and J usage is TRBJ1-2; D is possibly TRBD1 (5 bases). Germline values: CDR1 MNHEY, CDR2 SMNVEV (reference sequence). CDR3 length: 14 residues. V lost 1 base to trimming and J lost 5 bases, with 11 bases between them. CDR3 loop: CASSLYDRVYGYTF. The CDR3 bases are TGTGCCAGCAGTTTATACGACAGAGTTTATGGCTACACCTTC.

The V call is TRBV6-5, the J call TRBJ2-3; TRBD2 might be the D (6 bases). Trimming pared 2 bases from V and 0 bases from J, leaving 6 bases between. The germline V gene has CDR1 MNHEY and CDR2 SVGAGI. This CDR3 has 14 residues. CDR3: CASSYSGSTDTQYF. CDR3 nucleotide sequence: TGTGCCAGCAGTTACAGCGGGAGCACAGATACGCAGTATTTT.

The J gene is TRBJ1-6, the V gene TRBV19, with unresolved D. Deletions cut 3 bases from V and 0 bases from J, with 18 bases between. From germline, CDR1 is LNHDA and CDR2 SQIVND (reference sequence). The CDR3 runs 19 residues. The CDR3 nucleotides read TGTGCCAGTAGTATTCCGCTTCGCCAAAGAGCCTCCTATAATTCACCCCTCCACTTT. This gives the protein CASSIPLRQRASYNSPLHF. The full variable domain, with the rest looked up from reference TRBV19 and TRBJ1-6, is DGGITQSPKYLFRKEGQNVTLSCEQNLNHDAMYWYRQDPGQGLRLIYYSQIVNDFQKGDIAEGYSVSREKKESFPLTVTSAQKNPTAFYLCASSIPLRQRASYNSPLHFGNGTRLTVT.

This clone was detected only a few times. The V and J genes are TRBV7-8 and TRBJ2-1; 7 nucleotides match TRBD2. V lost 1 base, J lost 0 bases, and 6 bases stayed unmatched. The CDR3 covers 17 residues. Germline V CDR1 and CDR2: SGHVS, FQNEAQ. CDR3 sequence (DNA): TGTGCCAGCAGCTTAGGTGGCGGGAGTTACTCCTACAATGAGCAGTTCTTC. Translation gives CASSLGGGSYSYNEQFF.

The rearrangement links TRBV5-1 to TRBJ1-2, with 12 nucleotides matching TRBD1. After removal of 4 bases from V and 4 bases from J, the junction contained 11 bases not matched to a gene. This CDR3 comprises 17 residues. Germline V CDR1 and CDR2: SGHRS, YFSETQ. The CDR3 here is CASSQDPGQGASYGYTF. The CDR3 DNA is TGCGCCAGCAGCCAGGATCCGGGACAGGGGGCCAGCTATGGCTACACCTTC.

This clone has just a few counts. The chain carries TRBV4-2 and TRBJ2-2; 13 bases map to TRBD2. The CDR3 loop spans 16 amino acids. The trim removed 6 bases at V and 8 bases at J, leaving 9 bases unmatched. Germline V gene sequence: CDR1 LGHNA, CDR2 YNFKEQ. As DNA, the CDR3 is TGTGCCAGCAGTGAACCGGGACTAGCGGGAAATGGGGAGCTGTTTTTT. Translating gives CASSEPGLAGNGELFF.

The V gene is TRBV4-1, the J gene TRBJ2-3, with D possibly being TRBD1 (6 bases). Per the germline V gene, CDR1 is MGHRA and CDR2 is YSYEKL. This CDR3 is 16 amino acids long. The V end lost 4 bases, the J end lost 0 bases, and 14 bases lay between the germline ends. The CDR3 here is CASSPWTDRSTDTQYF. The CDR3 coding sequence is TGCGCCAGCAGCCCATGGACAGACCGGAGCACAGATACGCAGTATTTT.

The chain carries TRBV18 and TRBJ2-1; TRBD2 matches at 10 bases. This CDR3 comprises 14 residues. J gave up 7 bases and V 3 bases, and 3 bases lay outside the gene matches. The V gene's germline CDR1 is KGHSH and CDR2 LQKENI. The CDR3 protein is CASSPASGSNEQFF. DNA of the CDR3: TGTGCCAGCTCACCGGCTAGCGGGAGTAATGAGCAGTTCTTC.

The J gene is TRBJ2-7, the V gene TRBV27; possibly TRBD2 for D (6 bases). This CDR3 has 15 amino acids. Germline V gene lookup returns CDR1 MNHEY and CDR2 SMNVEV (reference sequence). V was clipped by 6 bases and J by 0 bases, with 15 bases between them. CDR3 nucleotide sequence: TGTGCCAGCAGGAACTGGGACTCCGACTCCTACGAGCAGTACTTC. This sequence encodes CASRNWDSDSYEQYF.

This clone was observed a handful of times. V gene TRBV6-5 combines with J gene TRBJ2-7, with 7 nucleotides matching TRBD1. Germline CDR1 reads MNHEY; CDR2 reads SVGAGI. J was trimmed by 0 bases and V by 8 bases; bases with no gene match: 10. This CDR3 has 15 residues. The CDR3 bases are TGTGCCAGCGCATATGGACAGGTTAGCTCCTACGAGCAGTACTTC. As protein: CASAYGQVSSYEQYF.

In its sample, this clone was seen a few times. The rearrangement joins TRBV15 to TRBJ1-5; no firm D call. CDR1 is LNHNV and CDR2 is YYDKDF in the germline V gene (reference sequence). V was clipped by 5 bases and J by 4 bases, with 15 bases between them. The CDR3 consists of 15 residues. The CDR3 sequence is CATSALSGGNQPQHF. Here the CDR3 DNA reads TGTGCCACCAGCGCCCTATCGGGTGGGAATCAGCCCCAGCATTTT.

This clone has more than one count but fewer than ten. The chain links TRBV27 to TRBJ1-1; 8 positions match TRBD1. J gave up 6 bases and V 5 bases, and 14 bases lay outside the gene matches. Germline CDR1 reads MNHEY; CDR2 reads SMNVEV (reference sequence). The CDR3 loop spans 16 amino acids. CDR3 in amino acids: CASSRPDRDGLAEAFF. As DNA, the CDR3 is TGTGCCAGCAGTCGGCCGGACAGGGATGGTCTCGCTGAAGCTTTCTTT.

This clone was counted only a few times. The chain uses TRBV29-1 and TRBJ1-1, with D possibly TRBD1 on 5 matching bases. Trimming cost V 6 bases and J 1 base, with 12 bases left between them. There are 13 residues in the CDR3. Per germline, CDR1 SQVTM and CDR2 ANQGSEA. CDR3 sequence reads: CSVHRNENTEAFF. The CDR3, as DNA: TGCAGCGTCCACAGGAACGAGAACACTGAAGCTTTCTTT.

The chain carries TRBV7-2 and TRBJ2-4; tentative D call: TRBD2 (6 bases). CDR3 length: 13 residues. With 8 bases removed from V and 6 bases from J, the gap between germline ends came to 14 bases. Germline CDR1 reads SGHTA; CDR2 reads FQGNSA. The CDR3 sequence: CASGVGGLNIQYF. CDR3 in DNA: TGTGCCAGCGGGGTGGGGGGACTAAACATTCAGTACTTC. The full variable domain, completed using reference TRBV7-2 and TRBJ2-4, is GAGVSQSPSNKVTEKGKDVELRCDPISGHTALYWYRQSLGQGLEFLIYFQGNSAPDKSGLPSDRFSAERTGGSVSTLTIQRTQQEDSAVYLCASGVGGLNIQYFGAGTRLSVL.

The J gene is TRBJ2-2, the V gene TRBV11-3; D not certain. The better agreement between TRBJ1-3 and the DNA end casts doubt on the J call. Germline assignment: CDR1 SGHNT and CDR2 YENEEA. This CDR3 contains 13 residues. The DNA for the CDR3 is TGTGCCAGCAGCACCCGGATCGGGAACACCATATATTTT. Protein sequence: CASSTRIGNTIYF.

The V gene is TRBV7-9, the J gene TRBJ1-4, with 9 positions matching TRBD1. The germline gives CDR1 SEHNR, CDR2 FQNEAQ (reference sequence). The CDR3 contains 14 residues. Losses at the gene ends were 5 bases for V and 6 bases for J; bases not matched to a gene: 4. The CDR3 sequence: CASSAGTGYEKLFF. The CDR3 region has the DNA TGTGCCAGCAGCGCCGGGACAGGGTATGAAAAACTGTTTTTT. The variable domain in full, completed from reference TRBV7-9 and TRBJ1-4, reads DTGVSQNPRHKITKRGQNVTFRCDPISEHNRLYWYRQTLGQGPEFLTYFQNEAQLEKSRLLSDRFSAERPKGSFSTLEIQRTEQGDSAMYLCASSAGTGYEKLFFGSGTQLSVL.

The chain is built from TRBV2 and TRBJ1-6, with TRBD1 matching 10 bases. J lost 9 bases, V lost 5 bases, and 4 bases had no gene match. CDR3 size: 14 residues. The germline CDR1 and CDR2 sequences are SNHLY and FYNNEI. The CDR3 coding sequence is TGTGCCAGCAGTAGACAGGGGGCGAGTTCACCCCTCCACTTT. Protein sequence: CASSRQGASSPLHF.

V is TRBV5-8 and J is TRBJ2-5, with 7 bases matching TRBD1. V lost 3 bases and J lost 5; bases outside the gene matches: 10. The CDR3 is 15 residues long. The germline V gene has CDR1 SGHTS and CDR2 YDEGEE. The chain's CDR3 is CASSWALTGRETQYF. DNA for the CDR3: TGTGCCAGCAGCTGGGCACTGACAGGGCGGGAGACCCAGTACTTC.